These 9 T cell receptor beta chains came from one sample sequenced in a study of blood T cell repertoires in COVID-19. Clones were sequenced by immunoSEQ multiplex PCR, and TCRdb holds only the in-frame ones, with some missing. Of roughly 34,000 clones in the sample, 60% to 80% were seen once. Sequenced sample: peripheral blood. These receptors were obtained from a man aged 80 or over with active or convalescent COVID-19.

The chain links TRBV28 to TRBJ2-2; 7 nucleotides match TRBD2. The CDR3 runs 16 residues. Germline V lookup: CDR1 MDHEN, CDR2 SYDVKM. The ends lost 5 bases at V and 1 base at J; junction bases unmatched: 7. The CDR3 sequence: CASSLIAGGNTGELFF. The CDR3 DNA follows: TGTGCCAGCAGTCTCATAGCGGGTGGGAACACCGGGGAGCTGTTTTTT.

V is TRBV28 and J is TRBJ1-2; the match to TRBD1 covers 8 bases. Trimming removed 2 bases from V and 8 bases from J; junction bases left unmatched: 13. The CDR3 has 16 residues. Germline values: CDR1 MDHEN, CDR2 SYDVKM. CDR3 in DNA: TGTGCCAGCAGTTTAGGGGGCGGGGGACAGGCTTCAGGCTACACCTTC. It is translated as CASSLGGGGQASGYTF.

The chain combines TRBV6-4 with TRBJ2-1, with TRBD2 matching 10 bases. After removal of 5 bases from V and 0 bases from J, the junction contained 1 base not matched to a gene. This CDR3 has 15 amino acids. Germline-derived CDR1 and CDR2 are MRHNA and SNTAGT. CDR3 sequence reads: CASSLAGVSYNEQFF. The DNA of the CDR3 is TGTGCCAGCAGTCTAGCGGGAGTCTCCTACAATGAGCAGTTCTTC.

This sequence joins TRBV29-1 and TRBJ2-5, with 13 nucleotides matching TRBD2. The CDR3 runs 17 residues. Germline V gene lookup returns CDR1 SQVTM and CDR2 ANQGSEA. V shed 4 bases, J shed 1 base, and the junction held 9 bases outside the gene matches. CDR3: CSVGRTSGRIGQETQYF. The CDR3 DNA reads as TGCAGCGTTGGAAGGACTAGCGGGAGAATTGGCCAAGAGACCCAGTACTTC.

This sequence joins TRBV2 and TRBJ2-1; D not resolved. The germline V gene has CDR1 SNHLY and CDR2 FYNNEI. The ends were cut back, 4 bases at V and 5 bases at J, with 12 bases in the middle. The CDR3 contains 14 residues. The CDR3 coding sequence is TGTGCCAGCAGTGCGCAGGTCCCCAACAATGAGCAGTTCTTC. Amino acids: CASSAQVPNNEQFF.

The gene calls are TRBV7-9 and TRBJ2-3; 10 positions match TRBD2. V shed 8 bases, J shed 15 bases, and the junction held 14 bases outside the gene matches. CDR1 and CDR2 from the germline V gene are SEHNR and FQNEAQ (reference sequence). The CDR3 is 13 amino acids. CDR3 coding DNA: TGTGCCAGCTGTACCCCACCGGGACTAGCGTCATATTTT. Amino acid sequence: CASCTPPGLASYF.

This clone was seen a single time. The chain carries TRBV19 and TRBJ2-7; TRBD2 matches at 15 bases. This CDR3 contains 16 residues. In germline, CDR1 is LNHDA, CDR2 SQIVND (reference sequence). Trimming at V came to 6 bases and at J to 6 bases, leaving 9 bases not matched to a gene. CDR3 sequence: CASSRGLAGGLGEQYF. The CDR3, as DNA: TGTGCCAGTAGCCGAGGACTAGCGGGAGGGTTGGGCGAGCAGTACTTC.

This chain uses TRBV28 with TRBJ2-1, with TRBD2 identical over 14 bases. The CDR3 contains 16 residues. Germline CDR1 is MDHEN and CDR2 is SYDVKM. V lost 5 bases to trimming and J lost 6 bases; unmatched junction nucleotides: 6. The CDR3 is CASSPRLAGGPNEQFF. Here the CDR3 DNA reads TGTGCCAGCAGTCCACGACTAGCGGGAGGGCCCAATGAGCAGTTCTTC.

A single count supports this clone. The chain recombines TRBV18 with TRBJ1-1; D call uncertain. This CDR3 spans 14 amino acids. Per the germline V gene, CDR1 is KGHSH and CDR2 is LQKENI. V was trimmed by 0 bases and J by 0 bases, leaving 5 bases between them. The CDR3 DNA is TGTGCCAGCTCACCACCATCAGTGAACACTGAAGCTTTCTTT. Translation: CASSPPSVNTEAFF. Full variable domain (rest looked up from reference TRBV18 and TRBJ1-1): NAGVMQNPRHLVRRRGQEARLRCSPMKGHSHVYWYRQLPEEGLKFMVYLQKENIIDESGMPKERFSAEFPKEGPSILRIQQVVRGDSAAYFCASSPPSVNTEAFFGQGTRLTVV.